A selection of T cell receptor beta chains follows, all from one sample in a study of blood T cells in healthy people across ages. TCRdb called the 5' RACE reads again in MiXCR, with one record for every CDR3 protein. The data contain under 1,100,000 distinct CDR3 sequences, approximately 25% of them singletons. The same data also contributed to another study, on T cells of mothers and their children.

Sequencing input: blood. The source of these receptors is a girl aged 2 to 10 in good health. CDR3s include the opening cysteine and the closing phenylalanine or tryptophan. The D gene is left open where the match is weak. For some rows the clone size is stated as once, few or many, or as a class when expanded; others skip it.

d_call	v_call	clone_size	j_call	cdr3_aa	cdr3_nt
NA	TRBV25-1	few	TRBJ2-4	CASSEYSPGENIQYF	TGTGCCAGCAGTGAATATTCCCCAGGGGAAAACATTCAGTACTTC
NA	TRBV6-4	NA	TRBJ2-6	CDKIHSGANVLTF	TGTGATAAAATCCACTCTGGGGCCAACGTCCTGACTTTC
TRBD2	TRBV20-1	NA	TRBJ2-1	CSAREASGSNNEQFF	TGCAGTGCTAGAGAGGCTAGCGGGAGTAACAATGAGCAGTTCTTC
NA	TRBV29-1	once	TRBJ2-5	CSVLKEYETQYF	TGCAGCGTCCTAAAGGAGTATGAGACCCAGTACTTC
TRBD1	TRBV20-1	NA	TRBJ2-7	CSARDPGTGNHEQYF	TGCAGTGCTAGAGATCCCGGGACAGGGAACCACGAGCAGTACTTC
TRBD2	TRBV5-1	few	TRBJ2-7	CASSPRTSLSYEQYF	TGCGCCAGCAGCCCGAGGACTAGTCTTTCCTACGAGCAGTACTTC
NA	TRBV6-5	NA	TRBJ2-5	CASSYSEGTETQYF	TGTGCCAGCAGTTACTCGGAGGGGACGGAGACCCAGTACTTC
NA	TRBV9	few	TRBJ2-1	CASSAGGTANLNEQFF	TGTGCCAGCAGCGCCGGAGGGACAGCAAATCTCAATGAGCAGTTCTTC
TRBD2	TRBV9	NA	TRBJ2-2	CASSPLGGAANTGELFF	TGTGCTAGCAGCCCCCTCGGGGGGGCGGCAAACACCGGGGAGCTGTTTTTT
TRBD2	TRBV12-3/TRBV12-4	NA	TRBJ2-3	CASSLTSGIADVQYF	TGTGCCAGCAGTTTAACTAGCGGGATAGCAGATGTGCAGTATTTT
NA	TRBV10-3	few	TRBJ1-2	CAISESGAGDFDYGYTF	TGTGCCATCAGTGAGTCGGGAGCAGGGGATTTTGACTATGGCTACACCTTC
NA	TRBV28	few	TRBJ2-3	CASSAQGRTDTQYF	TGTGCCAGCAGTGCCCAGGGCAGGACAGATACGCAGTATTTT
TRBD2	TRBV9	NA	TRBJ2-7	CASSGLAGGDEQYF	TGTGCCAGCAGCGGACTAGCGGGAGGCGACGAGCAGTACTTC
NA	TRBV20-1	NA	TRBJ2-1	CSARSLRNEQFF	TGCAGTGCTAGATCGTTGAGAAATGAGCAGTTCTTC
TRBD2	TRBV6-2/TRBV6-3	few	TRBJ2-1	CASSLPGLAGGLYNEQFF	TGTGCCAGCTCCCTGCCGGGACTAGCGGGGGGGCTGTACAATGAGCAGTTCTTC
NA	TRBV6-5	few	TRBJ2-3	CASSSYPPGLFTDTQYF	TGTGCCAGCAGTTCTTACCCTCCGGGACTCTTCACAGATACGCAGTATTTT
TRBD2	TRBV24-1	few	TRBJ2-1	CATSDFASGGNNEQFF	TGTGCCACCAGTGATTTCGCTAGCGGGGGGAACAATGAGCAGTTCTTC
NA	TRBV6-5	NA	TRBJ1-2	CASSYSAAGYGYTF	TGTGCCAGCAGTTACTCGGCCGCCGGATATGGCTACACCTTC
NA	TRBV18	NA	TRBJ2-3	CASSPLGEADTQYF	TGTGCCAGCTCACCACTCGGTGAGGCAGATACGCAGTATTTT
TRBD2	TRBV12-3/TRBV12-4	NA	TRBJ2-1	CASSLGSGRAGEQFF	TGTGCGAGCAGTCTTGGCAGCGGGAGGGCCGGTGAGCAGTTCTTC
TRBD2	TRBV10-3	NA	TRBJ2-2	CAIKAGAITGELFF	TGTGCCATCAAGGCGGGAGCCATCACCGGGGAGCTGTTTTTT
NA	TRBV9	few	TRBJ1-6	CASSGQSHNNSPLHF	TGTGCCAGCAGCGGACAGTCCCACAATAATTCACCCCTCCACTTT
TRBD2	TRBV20-1	NA	TRBJ2-2	CSARDRSREVAGELFF	TGCAGTGCTAGAGACCGTTCCCGGGAGGTTGCCGGGGAGCTGTTTTTT
TRBD2	TRBV29-1	few	TRBJ2-2	CSVETSGPTGELFF	TGCAGCGTTGAGACTAGCGGGCCCACGGGGGAGCTGTTTTTT
NA	TRBV28	NA	TRBJ1-2	CASSLWRRGSGNYGYTF	TGTGCCAGCAGTTTATGGCGGAGGGGATCTGGCAACTATGGCTACACCTTC
TRBD2	TRBV27	NA	TRBJ2-3	CASTLYGGAADTQYF	TGTGCCAGCACTTTATACGGGGGGGCAGCAGATACGCAGTATTTT